This is a list of T cell receptor beta chains from one sample in a study of cytomegalovirus exposure and HLA in healthy donors. Clones were sequenced by immunoSEQ multiplex PCR, and TCRdb holds only the in-frame ones, with some missing. The sample has 200,000 or so clones; approximately 70% are singletons. The sample consisted of PBMCs. Receptors originate from a middle-aged man in good health and CMV-seropositive. Each CDR3 is given with its conserved first and last residue. D genes are given only for firm matches. Not every row has a clone size; where given, it reads once, few, many or a size class.

d_gene	v_gene	abundance	j_gene	CDR3nt	CDR3aa
TRBD1	TRBV5-4	-	TRBJ1-1	TGTGCCAGCAGCTCGGGACAGAGGAACACTGAAGCTTTCTTT	CASSSGQRNTEAFF
-	TRBV4-1	-	TRBJ1-2	TGCGCCAGCAGCCAAGAGGAGTACGCGCAGGGGAACTATGGCTACACCTTC	CASSQEEYAQGNYGYTF
TRBD1	TRBV7-6	once	TRBJ2-1	TGTGCCAGCAGCCTCAACAGGGGTGAGCAGTTCTTC	CASSLNRGEQFF
TRBD1	TRBV27	-	TRBJ1-2	TGTGCCAGCAGTCCCGTCCCGGAACAGGGGTATGGCTACACCTTC	CASSPVPEQGYGYTF
-	TRBV4-2	-	TRBJ1-2	TGTGCCAGCAGCCAGCTTCCCTGGGAGGGCGCTGGGGGATATGGCTACACCTTC	CASSQLPWEGAGGYGYTF
TRBD1	TRBV19	-	TRBJ1-2	TGTGCCAGTAGTGGCGGGACAGGCTATGGCTACACCTTC	CASSGGTGYGYTF
TRBD1	TRBV7-9	-	TRBJ1-4	TGTGCCAGCAGTCAAACCGGGACAGGGAGGGCAAATGAAAAACTGTTTTTT	CASSQTGTGRANEKLFF
-	TRBV28	once	TRBJ2-1	TGTGCCAGCAGTTCCCAAACCGAGAAGGGGAACAATGAGCAGTTCTTC	CASSSQTEKGNNEQFF
TRBD1	TRBV6-5	-	TRBJ1-6	TGTGCCAGCGGACAGGGGAATTCACCCCTCCACTTT	CASGQGNSPLHF
TRBD1	TRBV11-2	-	TRBJ1-6	TGTGCCAGCAGCTCCGGACAGGGGGCCGTACCCCTCCACTTT	CASSSGQGAVPLHF
TRBD1	TRBV2	-	TRBJ2-1	TGTGCCAGCACGGAGACAGGGAAGGAGAATGAGCAGTTCTTC	CASTETGKENEQFF
-	TRBV7-2	-	TRBJ2-3	TGTGCCAGCAGCTTCGTCGGGAAGGCACCCGCAGATACGCAGTATTTT	CASSFVGKAPADTQYF
TRBD1	TRBV15	-	TRBJ2-7	TGTGCCACCAGCAGGGATCGACAGGGGGCGGGTGAGCAGTACTTC	CATSRDRQGAGEQYF
TRBD1	TRBV6-1	-	TRBJ2-7	TGTGCCAGCAGTAAGGGACAGTTCTCCTACGAGCAGTACTTC	CASSKGQFSYEQYF
-	TRBV6-1	-	TRBJ2-2	TGTGCCAGCAGTGCCCTATTGGACAGTGCCGGGGAGCTGTTTTTT	CASSALLDSAGELFF
-	TRBV2	-	TRBJ2-5	TGTGCCAGCAGTGAAGACGAGGGACCCGGGGGTGGGACCCAGTACTTC	CASSEDEGPGGGTQYF
-	TRBV19	-	TRBJ1-2	TGTGCCAGTAGTCACCGACAGTACTATGGCTACACCTTC	CASSHRQYYGYTF
TRBD2	TRBV4-1	-	TRBJ2-1	TGCGCCAGCAGCCAAGATGGAGCGGGGGACCTCATTGAGCAGTTCTTC	CASSQDGAGDLIEQFF
TRBD1	TRBV7-9	-	TRBJ1-2	TGTGCCAGCAGCTTAGATCGGCCAGGGGGTAATGGCTACACCTTC	CASSLDRPGGNGYTF
TRBD2	TRBV11-2	-	TRBJ2-3	TGTGCCAGCAGGCTAGCGGGGGGGTATACAGATACGCAGTATTTT	CASRLAGGYTDTQYF
-	TRBV23-1	-	TRBJ2-7	TGCGCCAGCAGTCAATCGTCCCCGCTAGCTATCCCCTACGAGCAGTACTTC	CASSQSSPLAIPYEQYF
-	TRBV18	few	TRBJ1-3	TGTGCCAGCTCACCCACGCAGCGCTCTGGAAACACCATATATTTT	CASSPTQRSGNTIYF
TRBD1	TRBV29-1	-	TRBJ1-1	TGCAGCGTTTATGACAGGGGGTTAACTTTCTTT	CSVYDRGLTFF
-	TRBV5-4	few	TRBJ2-2	TGTGCCAGCAGCTCGAAGGGGTTCGGCGGGGAGCTGTTTTTT	CASSSKGFGGELFF
TRBD1	TRBV27	few	TRBJ1-1	TGTGCCAGCAGTTTTAAGGGACAGGGGGCCCACACTGAAGCTTTCTTT	CASSFKGQGAHTEAFF
TRBD1	TRBV4-1	-	TRBJ2-6	TGCGCCAGCAGCCTACAATTCTCCCCGAACAGGGGGCTGTCTGGGGCCAACGTCCTGACTTTC	CASSLQFSPNRGLSGANVLTF
TRBD1	TRBV5-8	-	TRBJ1-1	TGTGCCAGCAGCCCGCACAGGGGGAGCGAAACTGAAGCTTTCTTT	CASSPHRGSETEAFF
TRBD1	TRBV7-9	-	TRBJ1-6	TGTGCCAGCAGCTCCAACAAGGACAGGGCTAATTCACCCCTCCACTTT	CASSSNKDRANSPLHF
-	TRBV6-5	-	TRBJ1-6	TGTGCCAGCAGCCTCGACATTGGTTCACCCCTCCACTTT	CASSLDIGSPLHF
-	TRBV7-7	-	TRBJ2-5	TGTGCCAGCAGCCCCGGTGGCAGGGGTGATGAGACCCAGTACTTC	CASSPGGRGDETQYF
-	TRBV5-6	-	TRBJ2-7	TGTGCCAGCAGCCCACTCGAGTCCTACGAGCAGTACTTC	CASSPLESYEQYF